One sample yielded the 13 T cell receptor delta chains listed below, sequenced in a study of Vδ1+ human thymocytes. Their cognate antigens are unknown. Study-level findings and limits: Thymic TRG and TRD repertoires appeared highly polyclonal.

Sequences come from RNA converted to cDNA by reverse transcription. Pooled V-gene forward primers with one constant-region reverse primer generated the CDR3 amplicons by multiplex PCR. TCRdb re-called the multiplex PCR reads through CATT. The sample includes about 50,000 delta-chain clones, over 12% of them seen just once. Sequencing was carried out using Vdelta1+ gamma-delta thymocytes from the thymus. Subset given: FACS-sorted CD3+ TCRalphabeta- TCRVdelta1+ TCRVdelta2- thymocytes. Every receptor here comes from a girl less than two years old who had congenital heart surgery.

This chain joins TRDV1 and TRDJ1, with D perhaps TRDD3 (8 bases). Germline V gives CDR1 TSWWSYY, CDR2 QGS. The CDR3 covers 23 residues. With 7 bases removed from V and 0 bases from J, the gap between germline ends came to 39 bases. The CDR3 protein is CALEGFLLRPGGNGTEYTDKLIF. CDR3 nucleotides: TGTGCTCTTGAAGGTTTCCTACTGAGGCCTGGGGGAAACGGAACTGAGTACACCGATAAACTCATCTTT.

The sample holds a few counts of this clone. The V call is TRDV1, the J call TRDJ1; 8 bases align to TRDD3. The CDR3 is 20 residues long. V lost 1 base to trimming and J lost 1 base; unmatched junction nucleotides: 17. Germline lookup yields CDR1 TSWWSYY and CDR2 QGS. This CDR3 is CALGERSPKWDTDPTDKLIF. CDR3 bases: TGTGCTCTTGGGGAACGAAGTCCGAAGTGGGATACGGACCCCACCGATAAACTCATCTTT.

This clone has a handful of counts. Other DNA variants within this sample encode the same CDR3. The chain couples TRDV1 to TRDJ1; TRDD3 aligns across 12 bases. The germline CDR1 and CDR2 sequences are TSWWSYY and QGS. CDR3 length: 21 residues. V lost 3 bases, J lost 0 bases, and 17 bases stayed unmatched. The CDR3 reads CALGEPYKYWGIPRYTDKLIF. The CDR3 nucleotides are TGTGCTCTTGGGGAGCCCTACAAATACTGGGGGATACCGAGGTACACCGATAAACTCATCTTT.

The chain uses TRAV29/DV5 and TRDJ1; 11 bases agree with TRDD3. From germline, CDR1 is NSMFDY and CDR2 ISSIKDK. V dropped 0 bases and J dropped 1; count of bases not matched to a gene: 5. The CDR3 has 16 amino acids. The CDR3 is CAASGWGIRATDKLIF. CDR3 nucleotides: TGTGCAGCAAGCGGTTGGGGGATACGCGCCACCGATAAACTCATCTTT.

This clone has more than one count but fewer than ten. The chain carries TRDV1 and TRDJ1; 8 bases are shared with TRDD3. V lost 0 bases to trimming and J lost 1 base; unmatched junction nucleotides: 13. This CDR3 region has 19 residues. CDR1 is TSWWSYY, CDR2 QGS, per germline. The CDR3 DNA reads TGTGCTCTTGGGGAACTACCCGTACTGGGGGGAAACCCCACCGATAAACTCATCTTT. Translating it yields CALGELPVLGGNPTDKLIF.

This clone was detected only a few times. This chain uses TRDV1 with TRDJ1; the D gene is possibly TRDD3 (5 bases). V lost 2 bases, J lost 1 base, and 17 bases lay in between. This CDR3 region has 17 residues. The V gene's germline CDR1 is TSWWSYY and CDR2 QGS. The CDR3 loop is CALGESHSGSCTDKLIF. Here the CDR3 DNA reads TGTGCTCTTGGGGAATCGCACTCGGGGAGTTGCACCGATAAACTCATCTTT.

This chain joins TRDV1 and TRDJ1; TRDD3 agrees at 13 bases. V trimming: 0 bases; J trimming: 4 bases; junction bases outside the gene matches: 14. The CDR3 totals 20 residues. Germline CDR1 reads TSWWSYY; CDR2 reads QGS. As DNA, the CDR3 is TGTGCTCTTGGGGAACTAGAGCTAACTGGGGGATACGCCACACTCGATAAACTCATCTTT. Its protein is CALGELELTGGYATLDKLIF.

The V and J genes are TRDV1 and TRDJ1; 7 nucleotides line up with TRDD3. Germline-derived CDR1 and CDR2 are TSWWSYY and QGS. The CDR3 sequence is 19 residues long. V lost 1 base, J lost 0 bases, and 14 bases stayed unmatched. In nucleotides, the CDR3 is TGTGCTCTTGGGGAACGAGGGGTAAAATGGCTGGGGGACACCGATAAACTCATCTTT. Its translation is CALGERGVKWLGDTDKLIF.

This sequence joins TRDV1 and TRDJ1; TRDD2 agrees at 8 bases. The CDR3 is 20 amino acids. V shed 1 base, J shed 4 bases, and the junction held 20 bases outside the gene matches. Per germline, CDR1 TSWWSYY and CDR2 QGS. Here the CDR3 DNA reads TGTGCTCTTGGGGAACGTCCACTTTACTTCCTACCGGGGGCCTGCGATAAACTCATCTTT. It is translated as CALGERPLYFLPGACDKLIF.

There are a few counts of this clone. V and J are TRDV1 and TRDJ1; D ambiguous. Per germline, CDR1 TSWWSYY and CDR2 QGS. The CDR3 consists of 14 residues. Between the trimmed V and J ends, which lost 0 bases and 8 bases, there was a span of 13 bases. CDR3 sequence (DNA): TGTGCTCTTGGGGAACTATCCAGACCGGGGAAACTCATCTTT. Translated, it gives CALGELSRPGKLIF.

This chain uses TRDV1 with TRDJ1, with 12 bases identical to TRDD3. This CDR3 is built from 21 residues. CDR1 is TSWWSYY, CDR2 QGS, per germline. J gave up 0 bases and V 5 bases, and 19 bases lay outside the gene matches. CDR3 region: CALGSTTPTRTGGYYTDKLIF. The CDR3 coding sequence is TGTGCTCTTGGGTCGACCACTCCTACCCGTACTGGGGGATACTACACCGATAAACTCATCTTT.

A few counts support this clone. The genes are TRAV29/DV5 and TRDJ1; either TRDD2 or TRDD3 may fit D (9 bases each). V lost 4 bases, J lost 0 bases, and 37 bases lay in between. The V gene's germline CDR1 is NSMFDY and CDR2 ISSIKDK. This CDR3 contains 22 residues. CDR3 amino acids: CAAFGLPTLLGDQQPYTDKLIF. The CDR3 DNA follows: TGTGCAGCATTTGGCCTTCCTACCCTGCTGGGGGATCAGCAACCTTACACCGATAAACTCATCTTT. Using reference TRAV29/DV5 and TRDJ1 for the parts outside the CDR3, the full variable domain is DQQVKQNSPSLSVQEGRISILNCDYTNSMFDYFLWYKKYPAEGPTFLISISSIKDKNEDGRFTVFLNKSAKHLSLHIVPSQPGDSAVYFCAAFGLPTLLGDQQPYTDKLIFGKGTRVTVEP.

This clone was picked up a small number of times. The rearrangement links TRDV1 to TRDJ1, with 12 bases lining up with TRDD3. Looked up from germline, CDR1 is TSWWSYY and CDR2 is QGS. The CDR3 length is 17 residues. The V gene end was trimmed by 4 bases and the J gene end by 1 base; junction bases not matched to a gene: 7. This CDR3 is CALGVLLGDTPTDKLIF. Written as DNA, the CDR3 is TGTGCTCTTGGGGTACTACTGGGGGATACCCCCACCGATAAACTCATCTTT.